This TCR beta chain was recovered during a study of cytomegalovirus exposure and HLA in healthy donors. Primers for the PCR totalled 60 Vbeta and 13 Jbeta. Method: immunoSEQ multiplex PCR; TCRdb's copy keeps in-frame clones and lacks some. This repertoire shows 30,000 to 40,000 clones, about 70% found once; its top ten account for about a tenth. Germline lookup yields CDR1 LNHDA and CDR2 SQIVND (reference sequence). This CDR3 region has 15 residues. Trimming cost V 3 bases and J 5 bases, with 16 bases left between them. This chain links TRBV19 with TRBJ2-5; D ambiguous. The receptor comes from a man aged 40-49 years in good health and CMV-seropositive. Sample: PBMCs. The CDR3 coding sequence is TGTGCCAGTAGTATGCGGCAGCCTTCTAAGGAGACCCAGTACTTC. It translates to CASSMRQPSKETQYF.